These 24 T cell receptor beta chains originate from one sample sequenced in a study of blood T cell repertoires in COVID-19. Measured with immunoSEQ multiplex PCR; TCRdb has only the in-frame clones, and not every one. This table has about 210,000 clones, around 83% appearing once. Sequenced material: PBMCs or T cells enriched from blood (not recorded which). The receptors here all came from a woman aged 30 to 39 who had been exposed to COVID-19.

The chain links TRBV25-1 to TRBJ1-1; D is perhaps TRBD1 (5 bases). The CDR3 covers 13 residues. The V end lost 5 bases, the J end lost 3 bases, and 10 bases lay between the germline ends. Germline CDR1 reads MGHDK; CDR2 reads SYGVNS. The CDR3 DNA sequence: TGTGCCAGCAGTTTCAGGGAGGACACTGAAGCTTTCTTT. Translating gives CASSFREDTEAFF. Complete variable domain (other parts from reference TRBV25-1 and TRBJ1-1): EADIYQTPRYLVIGTGKKITLECSQTMGHDKMYWYQQDPGMELHLIHYSYGVNSTEKGDLSSESTVSRIRTEHFPLTLESARPSHTSQYLCASSFREDTEAFFGQGTRLTVV.

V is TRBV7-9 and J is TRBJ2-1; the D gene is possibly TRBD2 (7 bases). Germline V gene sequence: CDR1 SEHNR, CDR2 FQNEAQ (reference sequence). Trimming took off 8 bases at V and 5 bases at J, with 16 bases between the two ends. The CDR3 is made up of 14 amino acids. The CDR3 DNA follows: TGTGCCAGCGGTGGGGGGGCCCGAAACAATGAGCAGTTCTTC. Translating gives CASGGGARNNEQFF.

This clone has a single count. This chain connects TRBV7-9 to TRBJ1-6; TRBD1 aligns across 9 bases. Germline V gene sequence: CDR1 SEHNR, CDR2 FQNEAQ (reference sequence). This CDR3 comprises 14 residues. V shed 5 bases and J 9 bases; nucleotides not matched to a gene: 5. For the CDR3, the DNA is TGTGCCAGCAGCGGGGGACAGGGTGCTTCACCCCTCCACTTT. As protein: CASSGGQGASPLHF. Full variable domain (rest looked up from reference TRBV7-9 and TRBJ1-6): DTGVSQNPRHKITKRGQNVTFRCDPISEHNRLYWYRQTLGQGPEFLTYFQNEAQLEKSRLLSDRFSAERPKGSFSTLEIQRTEQGDSAMYLCASSGGQGASPLHFGNGTRLTVT.

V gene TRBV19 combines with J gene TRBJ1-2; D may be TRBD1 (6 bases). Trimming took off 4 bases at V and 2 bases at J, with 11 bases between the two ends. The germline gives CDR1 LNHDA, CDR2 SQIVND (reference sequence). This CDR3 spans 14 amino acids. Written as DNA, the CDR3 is TGTGCCAGTAGTAACAGGGATAGAAACTATGGCTACACCTTC. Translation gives CASSNRDRNYGYTF.

CDR3 nucleotide sequence: TGTGCCAGCAGCTTCCCCGGAGACTATCTTACTGGGGGGACGGACTACAATGAGCAGTTCTTC. Translation gives CASSFPGDYLTGGTDYNEQFF. The rearrangement joins TRBV7-3 to TRBJ2-1; D is possibly TRBD2 (6 bases). V was pared by 3 bases and J by 3 bases, with 30 bases between. CDR3 size: 21 residues. The germline CDR1 and CDR2 sequences are SGHTA and FQGTGA.

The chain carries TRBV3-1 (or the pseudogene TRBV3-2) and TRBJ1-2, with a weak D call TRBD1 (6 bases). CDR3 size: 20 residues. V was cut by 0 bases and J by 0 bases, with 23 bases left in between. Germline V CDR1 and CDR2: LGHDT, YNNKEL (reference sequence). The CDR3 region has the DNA TGTGCCAGCAGCCAAGACCCAAGAAGGGGGATTATCCAAGCTAACTATGGCTACACCTTC. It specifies CASSQDPRRGIIQANYGYTF.

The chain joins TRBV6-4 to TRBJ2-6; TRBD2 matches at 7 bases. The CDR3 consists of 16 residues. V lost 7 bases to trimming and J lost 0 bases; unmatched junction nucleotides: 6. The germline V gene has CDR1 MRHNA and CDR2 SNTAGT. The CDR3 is CASTPTGGSGANVLTF. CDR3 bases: TGTGCCAGCACCCCGACGGGGGGCTCTGGGGCCAACGTCCTGACTTTC.

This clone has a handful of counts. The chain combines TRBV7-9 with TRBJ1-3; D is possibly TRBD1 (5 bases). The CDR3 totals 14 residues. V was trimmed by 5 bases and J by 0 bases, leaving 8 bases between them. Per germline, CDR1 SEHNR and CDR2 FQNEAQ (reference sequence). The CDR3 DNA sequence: TGTGCCAGCAGCCCCGGGGGCTCTGGAAACACCATATATTTT. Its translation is CASSPGGSGNTIYF.

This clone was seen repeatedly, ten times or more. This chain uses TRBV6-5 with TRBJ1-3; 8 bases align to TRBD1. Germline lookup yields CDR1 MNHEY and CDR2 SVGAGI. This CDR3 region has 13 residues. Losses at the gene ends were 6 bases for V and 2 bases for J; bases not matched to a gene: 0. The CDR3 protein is CASRTGAGNTIYF. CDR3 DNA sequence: TGTGCCAGCAGGACAGGGGCTGGAAACACCATATATTTT.

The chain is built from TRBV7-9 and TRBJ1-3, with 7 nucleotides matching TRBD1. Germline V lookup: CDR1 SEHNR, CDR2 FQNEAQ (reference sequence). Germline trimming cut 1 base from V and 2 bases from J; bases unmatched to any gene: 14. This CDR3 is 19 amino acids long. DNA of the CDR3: TGTGCCAGCAGCTTAGACCCATCCCGGGACAGAAGGGCTGGAAACACCATATATTTT. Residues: CASSLDPSRDRRAGNTIYF.

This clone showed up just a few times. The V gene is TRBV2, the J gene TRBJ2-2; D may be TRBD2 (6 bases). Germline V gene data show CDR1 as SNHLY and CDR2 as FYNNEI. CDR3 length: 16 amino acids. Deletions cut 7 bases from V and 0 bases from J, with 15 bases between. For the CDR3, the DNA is TGTGCCAGCACTAGCGAGGCGGCGACGAACACCGGGGAGCTGTTTTTT. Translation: CASTSEAATNTGELFF.

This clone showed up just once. CDR3 residues: CASRRTGLAGELFF. The CDR3 nucleotides read TGTGCCAGCAGACGGACAGGGCTCGCCGGGGAGCTGTTTTTT. The genes are TRBV9 and TRBJ2-2, with TRBD1 matching over 8 bases. Germline-derived CDR1 and CDR2 are SGDLS and YYNGEE. J gave up 6 bases and V 5 bases, and 6 bases lay outside the gene matches. The CDR3 covers 14 residues.

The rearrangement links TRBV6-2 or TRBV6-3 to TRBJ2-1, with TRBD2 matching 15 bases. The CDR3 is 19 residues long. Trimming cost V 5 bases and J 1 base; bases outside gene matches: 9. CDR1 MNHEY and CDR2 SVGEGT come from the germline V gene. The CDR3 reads CASSTTGLAGGRSYNEQFF. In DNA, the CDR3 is TGTGCCAGCAGTACTACGGGACTAGCGGGGGGTCGGTCCTACAATGAGCAGTTCTTC.

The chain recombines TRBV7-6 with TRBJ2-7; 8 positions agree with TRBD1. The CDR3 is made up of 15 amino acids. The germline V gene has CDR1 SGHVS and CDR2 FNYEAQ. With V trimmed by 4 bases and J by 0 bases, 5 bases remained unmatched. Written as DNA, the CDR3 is TGTGCCAGCAGCTCTCAACAGGGGGGCTCCTACGAGCAGTACTTC. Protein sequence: CASSSQQGGSYEQYF.

DNA for the CDR3: TGTGCCAGCAGCTCCGCGGACAGGGCGGGCGGCTACACCTTC. Translating it yields CASSSADRAGGYTF. The gene calls are TRBV7-9 and TRBJ1-2; TRBD1 matches at 8 bases. CDR3 length: 14 residues. The junction had 9 bases not matched to a gene; V was cut back by 4 bases and J by 8 bases. CDR1 SEHNR and CDR2 FQNEAQ come from the germline V gene (reference sequence).

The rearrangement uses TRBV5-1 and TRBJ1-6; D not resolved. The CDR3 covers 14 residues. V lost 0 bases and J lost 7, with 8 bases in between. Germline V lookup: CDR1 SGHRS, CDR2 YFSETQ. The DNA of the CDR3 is TGCGCCAGCAGCTTGGAAGGAGGGAATTCACCCCTCCACTTT. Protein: CASSLEGGNSPLHF.

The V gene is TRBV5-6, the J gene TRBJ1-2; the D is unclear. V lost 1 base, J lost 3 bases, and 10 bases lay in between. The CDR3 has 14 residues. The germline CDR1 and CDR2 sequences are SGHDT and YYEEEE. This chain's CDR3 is CASSLLNGHYGYTF. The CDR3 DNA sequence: TGTGCCAGCAGCTTGCTCAACGGTCACTATGGCTACACCTTC. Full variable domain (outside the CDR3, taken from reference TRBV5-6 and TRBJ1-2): DAGVTQSPTHLIKTRGQQVTLRCSPKSGHDTVSWYQQALGQGPQFIFQYYEEEERQRGNFPDRFSGHQFPNYSSELNVNALLLGDSALYLCASSLLNGHYGYTFGSGTRLTVV.

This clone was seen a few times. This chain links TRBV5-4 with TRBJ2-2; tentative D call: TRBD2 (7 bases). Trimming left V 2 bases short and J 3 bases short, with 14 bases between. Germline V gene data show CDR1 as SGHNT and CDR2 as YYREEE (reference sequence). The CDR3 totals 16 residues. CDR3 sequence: CASSLGGGADTGELFF. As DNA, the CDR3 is TGTGCCAGCAGCTTAGGAGGGGGGGCAGACACCGGGGAGCTGTTTTTT.

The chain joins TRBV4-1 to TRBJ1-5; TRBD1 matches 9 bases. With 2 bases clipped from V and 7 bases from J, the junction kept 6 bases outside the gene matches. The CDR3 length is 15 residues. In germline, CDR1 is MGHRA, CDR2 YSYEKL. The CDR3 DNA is TGCGCCAGCAGCCAATCGGGACAGGGCTCCCAGCCCCAGCATTTT. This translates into CASSQSGQGSQPQHF.

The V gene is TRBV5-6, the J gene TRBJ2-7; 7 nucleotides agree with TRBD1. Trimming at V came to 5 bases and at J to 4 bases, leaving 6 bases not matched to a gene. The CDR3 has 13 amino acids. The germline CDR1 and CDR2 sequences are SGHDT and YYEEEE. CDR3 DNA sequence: TGTGCCAGCAGACGGGGACAGTTGTACGAGCAGTACTTC. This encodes CASRRGQLYEQYF.

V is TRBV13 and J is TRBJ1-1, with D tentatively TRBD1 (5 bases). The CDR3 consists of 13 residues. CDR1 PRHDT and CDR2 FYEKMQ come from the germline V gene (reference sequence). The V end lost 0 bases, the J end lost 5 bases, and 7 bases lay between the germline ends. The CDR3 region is CASSLGRGTEAFF. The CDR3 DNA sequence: TGTGCCAGCAGCTTAGGCCGGGGGACTGAAGCTTTCTTT.

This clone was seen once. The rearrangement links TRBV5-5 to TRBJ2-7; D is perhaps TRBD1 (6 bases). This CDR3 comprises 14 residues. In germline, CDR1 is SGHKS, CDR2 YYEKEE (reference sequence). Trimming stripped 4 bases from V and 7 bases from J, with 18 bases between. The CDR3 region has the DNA TGTGCCAGCAGCCCCCTAGAGGGGCAGGGGGAGCAGTACTTC. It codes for CASSPLEGQGEQYF.

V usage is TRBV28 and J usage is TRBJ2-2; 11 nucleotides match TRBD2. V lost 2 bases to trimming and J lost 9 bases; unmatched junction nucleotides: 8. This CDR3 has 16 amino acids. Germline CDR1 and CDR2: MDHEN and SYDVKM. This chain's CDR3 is CASSLTLAGGPRELFF. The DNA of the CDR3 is TGTGCCAGCAGTTTAACTTTAGCGGGGGGGCCTCGGGAGCTGTTTTTT.

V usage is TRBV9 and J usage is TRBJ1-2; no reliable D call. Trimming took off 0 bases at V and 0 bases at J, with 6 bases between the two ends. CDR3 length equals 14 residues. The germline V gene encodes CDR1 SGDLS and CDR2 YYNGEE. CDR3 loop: CASSVEVANYGYTF. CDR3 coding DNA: TGTGCCAGCAGCGTAGAAGTAGCTAACTATGGCTACACCTTC.